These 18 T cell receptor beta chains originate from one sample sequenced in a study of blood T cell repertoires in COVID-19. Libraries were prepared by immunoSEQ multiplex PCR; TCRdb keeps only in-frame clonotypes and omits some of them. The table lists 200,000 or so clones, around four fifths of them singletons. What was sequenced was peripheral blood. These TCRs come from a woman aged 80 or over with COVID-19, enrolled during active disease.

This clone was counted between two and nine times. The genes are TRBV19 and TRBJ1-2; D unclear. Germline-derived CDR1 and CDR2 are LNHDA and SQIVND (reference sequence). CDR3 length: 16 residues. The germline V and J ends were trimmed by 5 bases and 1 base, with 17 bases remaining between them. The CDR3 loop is CASSLRSAGGNYGYTF. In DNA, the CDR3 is TGTGCCAGTAGTCTCCGTTCGGCCGGAGGTAACTATGGCTACACCTTC.

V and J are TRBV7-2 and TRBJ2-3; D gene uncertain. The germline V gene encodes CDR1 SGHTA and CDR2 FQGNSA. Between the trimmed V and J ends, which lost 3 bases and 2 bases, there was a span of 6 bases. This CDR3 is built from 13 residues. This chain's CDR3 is CASSFGSTDTQYF. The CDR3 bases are TGTGCCAGCAGCTTTGGCTCCACAGATACGCAGTATTTT.

DNA of the CDR3: TGTGCCAGCAGCTTAACCCTGGGACAGGGAGGCACTGAAGCTTTCTTT. It codes for CASSLTLGQGGTEAFF. The J gene is TRBJ1-1, the V gene TRBV7-8; 9 positions match TRBD1. This CDR3 is built from 16 residues. J was trimmed by 4 bases and V by 2 bases; bases with no gene match: 8. Germline V gene sequence: CDR1 SGHVS, CDR2 FQNEAQ.

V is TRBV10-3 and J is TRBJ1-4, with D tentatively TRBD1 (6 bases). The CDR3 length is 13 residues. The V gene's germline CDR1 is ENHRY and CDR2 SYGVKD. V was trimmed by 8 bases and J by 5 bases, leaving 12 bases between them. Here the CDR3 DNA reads TGTGCCATCCGGGAGGGGGGGAATGAAAAACTGTTTTTT. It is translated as CAIREGGNEKLFF.

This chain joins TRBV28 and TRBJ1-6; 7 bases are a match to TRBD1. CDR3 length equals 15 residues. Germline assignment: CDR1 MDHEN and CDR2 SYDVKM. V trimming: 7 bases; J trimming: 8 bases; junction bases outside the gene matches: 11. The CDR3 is CASIGGSSLDSPLHF. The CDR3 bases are TGTGCCAGCATAGGGGGCAGTAGTCTGGATTCACCCCTCCACTTT. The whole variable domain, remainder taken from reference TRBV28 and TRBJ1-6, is DVKVTQSSRYLVKRTGEKVFLECVQDMDHENMFWYRQDPGLGLRLIYFSYDVKMKEKGDIPEGYSVSREKKERFSLILESASTNQTSMYLCASIGGSSLDSPLHFGNGTRLTVT.

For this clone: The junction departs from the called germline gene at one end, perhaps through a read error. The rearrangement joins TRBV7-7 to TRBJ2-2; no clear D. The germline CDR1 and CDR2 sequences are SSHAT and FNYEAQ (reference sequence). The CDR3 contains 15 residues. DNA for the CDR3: TGTGCTAGCAGCTCAAGCGCCCTAAACACCGGGGAGCTGTTTTTT. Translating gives CASSSSALNTGELFF.

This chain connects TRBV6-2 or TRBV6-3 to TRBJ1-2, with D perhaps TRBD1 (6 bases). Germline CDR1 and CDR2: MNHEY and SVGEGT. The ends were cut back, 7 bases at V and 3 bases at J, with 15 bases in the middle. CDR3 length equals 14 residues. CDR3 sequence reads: CASTPAGADYGYTF. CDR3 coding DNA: TGTGCCAGCACCCCGGCAGGGGCGGACTATGGCTACACCTTC.

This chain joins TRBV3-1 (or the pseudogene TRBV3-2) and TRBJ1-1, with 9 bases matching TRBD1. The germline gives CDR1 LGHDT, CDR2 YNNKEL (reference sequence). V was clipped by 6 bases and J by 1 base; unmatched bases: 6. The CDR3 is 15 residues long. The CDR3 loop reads CASRPSGQGNTEAFF. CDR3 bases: TGTGCCAGCAGGCCCTCGGGACAGGGGAACACTGAAGCTTTCTTT.

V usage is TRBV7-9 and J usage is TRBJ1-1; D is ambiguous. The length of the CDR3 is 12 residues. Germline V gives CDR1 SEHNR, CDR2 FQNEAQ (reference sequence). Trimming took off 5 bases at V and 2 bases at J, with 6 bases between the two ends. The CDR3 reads CASSRTNTEAFF. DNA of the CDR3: TGTGCCAGCAGCCGGACTAACACTGAAGCTTTCTTT. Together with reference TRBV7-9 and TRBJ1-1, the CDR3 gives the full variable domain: DTGVSQNPRHKITKRGQNVTFRCDPISEHNRLYWYRQTLGQGPEFLTYFQNEAQLEKSRLLSDRFSAERPKGSFSTLEIQRTEQGDSAMYLCASSRTNTEAFFGQGTRLTVV.

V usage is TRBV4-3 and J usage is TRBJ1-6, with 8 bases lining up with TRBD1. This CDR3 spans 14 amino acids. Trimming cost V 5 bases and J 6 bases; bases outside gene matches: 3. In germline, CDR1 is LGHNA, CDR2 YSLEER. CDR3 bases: TGCGCCAGCAGCAGACAGGGGATTAATTCACCCCTCCACTTT. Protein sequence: CASSRQGINSPLHF.

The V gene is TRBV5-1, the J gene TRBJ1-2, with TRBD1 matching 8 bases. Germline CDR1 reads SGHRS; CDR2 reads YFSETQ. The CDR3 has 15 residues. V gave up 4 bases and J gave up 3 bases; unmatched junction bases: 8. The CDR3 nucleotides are TGCGCCAGCAGCCCGGGACAGGCGTTGGACTATGGCTACACCTTC. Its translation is CASSPGQALDYGYTF.

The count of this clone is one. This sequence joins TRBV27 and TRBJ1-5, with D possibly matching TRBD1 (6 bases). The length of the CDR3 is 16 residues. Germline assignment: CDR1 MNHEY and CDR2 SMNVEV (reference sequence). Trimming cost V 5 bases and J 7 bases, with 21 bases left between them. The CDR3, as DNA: TGTGCCAGCAGTCGCACAATCAGGGGATTGGAGCAGCCCCAGCATTTT. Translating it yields CASSRTIRGLEQPQHF.

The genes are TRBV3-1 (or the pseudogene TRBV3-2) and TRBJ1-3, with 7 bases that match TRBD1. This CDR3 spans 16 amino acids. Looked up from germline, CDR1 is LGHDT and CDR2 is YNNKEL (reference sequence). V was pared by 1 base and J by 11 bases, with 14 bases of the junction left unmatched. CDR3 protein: CASSQARQAGTEAIYF. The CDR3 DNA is TGTGCCAGCAGCCAAGCGAGACAGGCCGGGACAGAGGCCATATATTTT.

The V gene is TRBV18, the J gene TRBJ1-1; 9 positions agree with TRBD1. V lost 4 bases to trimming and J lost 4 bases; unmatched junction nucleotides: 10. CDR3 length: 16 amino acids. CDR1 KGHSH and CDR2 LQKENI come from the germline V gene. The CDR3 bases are TGTGCCAGCTCACAAGGGACAGGGATAGTGGGCACTGAAGCTTTCTTT. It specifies CASSQGTGIVGTEAFF.

The chain's CDR3 is CASSLSGAGNTEAFF. The CDR3 DNA reads as TGTGCCAGCAGCCTTTCGGGAGCGGGAAACACTGAAGCTTTCTTT. This chain joins TRBV7-9 and TRBJ1-1, with D hard to call. Looked up from germline, CDR1 is SEHNR and CDR2 is FQNEAQ (reference sequence). Deletions cut 5 bases from V and 2 bases from J, with 15 bases between. The CDR3 contains 15 residues.

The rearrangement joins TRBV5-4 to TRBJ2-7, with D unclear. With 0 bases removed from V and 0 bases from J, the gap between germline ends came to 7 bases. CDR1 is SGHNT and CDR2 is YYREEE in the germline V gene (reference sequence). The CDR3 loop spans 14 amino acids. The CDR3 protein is CASSLGPSSYEQYF. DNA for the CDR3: TGTGCCAGCAGCTTGGGTCCTAGCTCCTACGAGCAGTACTTC. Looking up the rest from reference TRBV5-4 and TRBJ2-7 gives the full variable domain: ETGVTQSPTHLIKTRGQQVTLRCSSQSGHNTVSWYQQALGQGPQFIFQYYREEENGRGNFPPRFSGLQFPNYSSELNVNALELDDSALYLCASSLGPSSYEQYFGPGTRLTVT.

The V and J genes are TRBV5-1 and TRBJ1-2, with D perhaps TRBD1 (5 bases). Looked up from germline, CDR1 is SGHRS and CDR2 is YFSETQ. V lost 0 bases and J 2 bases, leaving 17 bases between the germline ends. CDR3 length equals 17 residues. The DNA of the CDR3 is TGCGCCAGCAGCTTGGAAACCTTAGGGGTGGGGAACTATGGCTACACCTTC. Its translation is CASSLETLGVGNYGYTF.

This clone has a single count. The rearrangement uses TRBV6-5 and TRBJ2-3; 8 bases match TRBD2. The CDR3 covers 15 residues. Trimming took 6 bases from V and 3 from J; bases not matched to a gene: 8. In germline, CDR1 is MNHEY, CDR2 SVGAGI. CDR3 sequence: CASSPPGGGTDTQYF. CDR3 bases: TGTGCCAGCAGCCCCCCCGGGGGGGGGACAGATACGCAGTATTTT.